In its sample, the clone carrying this TCR beta chain was seen once. What it recognizes is unknown. The sample originates from a study of blood T cells in healthy people across ages. PCR was performed a second time for about 7 to 12 cycles using a sample-barcoded 5' primer and a J-beta primer mix. MiXCR, run by TCRdb on the 5' RACE reads, gives a single entry per CDR3 protein. The table records 700,000 or so distinct CDR3 sequences, 40% to 45% of them present only once. In terms of origin and age, donors were healthy Caucasian individuals from Russia aged 6 to 90. Each donor's blood draw was approximately 10 milliliters of peripheral blood. Total RNA amounts of at least 5 micrograms were extracted per sample. Germline CDR1 and CDR2: MNHEY and SVGAGI. V lost 2 bases and J 0 bases, leaving 5 bases between the germline ends. The CDR3 spans 14 residues. The study, taken as a whole, reports: Long-lived and aged donors differed, with more naive CD4+ cells and higher diversity in the long-lived.

The sequencing sample was made of blood. The V gene is TRBV6-5, the J gene TRBJ1-3; perhaps TRBD1 as D (5 bases). The TCR originated in a man at least 80 years old in good health. The chain's CDR3 is CASSYGGSGNTIYF. CDR3 in DNA: TGTGCCAGCAGTTACGGGGGCTCTGGAAACACCATATATTTT.